This T cell receptor (beta chain) was sequenced during a study of T-cell reconstitution after alpha-beta-depleted transplantation in children (dated by TCRdb to 2016 to 2017). For context, the study as a whole: Using TCR repertoire profiling, the study followed T-cell immune reconstitution in a quantitative way in children after TCRalphabeta/CD19-depleted allogeneic hematopoietic cell transplantation. Overall study outcomes, separate from this receptor: Hyperexpanded clone frequencies declined over subsequent months; after one year, T-cell counts and TCRbeta diversity were mostly attributed to newly produced T cells. In some patients, the high TCRbeta diversity seen at day 60 was put down to recipient T cells and intrathymic progenitors that had survived conditioning. About two months after transplant, the apparently early recovery of alphabetaT-cell counts reportedly depended on just several hundred clones that had expanded rapidly and came from non-depleted graft cells.

Explained via the paper, the treatment or condition label denotes: allogeneic hematopoietic cell transplantation with graft depleted of TCRalphabeta T cells and CD19 B cells. The transplant recipients were children given TCRalphabeta/CD19-depleted allogeneic hematopoietic cell grafts. To prepare the library, PCR was applied. TCRdb records Illumina HiSeq 2500 as the sequencer. To normalize quantification of the TCRbeta repertoire, the TCR libraries were built with molecular barcoding that relied on unique molecular identifiers. TCRdb reran the public reads through fastp at Q25 and MiXCR, keeping productive beta chains. Every distinct CDR3 protein forms one entry, paired with its most common genes and DNA. The sample table records 300,000 to 350,000 distinct CDR3 sequences; around 25% of these occur just once. The leading ten clones occupy approximately 10% of the sample. The CDR1 and CDR2 encoded by the germline V gene are SQVTM and ANQGSEA. The CDR3 has 13 amino acids, counting the end cysteine and phenylalanine. The kept DNA is CDR3 alone, 39 bases in frame from the first base. V has 4 bases trimmed and J has 1 base trimmed; junction bases matching no gene number 3.

In this sample, this clonotype turned up a few times. This receptor's antigen is unknown. No quality values exist for individual bases; no much larger clone is one base distant. This sequence was found in a male patient between 10 and 17 years old who had a stem cell transplant for acute lymphoblastic leukemia, so the T cells may come from the graft donor. The material sequenced was PBMCs, mostly from graft donor cells, taken 180 days after TCRalphabeta/CD19-depleted stem cell transplant. Recombination connected TRBV29-1 to TRBJ1-1, with TRBD1 matching 7 junction bases. The CDR3 reads as follows: CSVVTGPNTEAFF. The DNA sequence reads TGCAGCGTTGTGACAGGGCCGAACACTGAAGCTTTCTTT.